These 10 T cell receptor beta chains were all obtained from the same sample, sequenced in a study of human T cells and chemical hapten exposure. One entry per CDR3 protein, called by TCRdb with MiXCR from the RACE reads. This table holds a few hundred thousand distinct CDR3 sequences, roughly 8% found once. Time point meaning: pre-sensitization, week 0. Treatment defined: therapeutic diphenylcyclopropenone sensitization with weekly scalp DPC. The sample was whole blood, taken in connection with sensitization to the hapten diphenylcyclopropenone (DPC). The receptors here all came from a man younger than 30 with alopecia areata. Some clones in this sample may be carry-over from other donors' samples.

V and J are TRBV5-1 and TRBJ2-7; D may be TRBD2 (5 bases). The V and J ends lost 4 bases and 5 bases respectively, with 19 bases between them. Germline V gene sequence: CDR1 SGHRS, CDR2 YFSETQ. This CDR3 has 15 amino acids. CDR3 sequence reads: CASSPDEGQADEQYV. Written as DNA, the CDR3 is TGCGCCAGCAGCCCCGACGAGGGTCAGGCCGACGAGCAGTACGTC.

This clonotype was observed at least ten times. The chain combines TRBV5-1 with TRBJ2-3, with D perhaps being TRBD1 or TRBD2 (5 bases each). V lost 2 bases and J lost 2, with 12 bases in between. The germline gives CDR1 SGHRS, CDR2 YFSETQ. This CDR3 spans 15 amino acids. In DNA form, the CDR3 reads TGCGCCAGCAGCTTTGCCCCAGGGACCACAGATACGCAGTATTTT. Amino acid sequence: CASSFAPGTTDTQYF.

V gene TRBV6-5 combines with J gene TRBJ1-4; 9 bases are a match to TRBD1. CDR3 size: 14 residues. Germline V gene sequence: CDR1 MNHEY, CDR2 SVGAGI. Losses at the gene ends were 6 bases for V and 7 bases for J; bases not matched to a gene: 6. For the CDR3, the DNA is TGTGCCAGCAGGACCGGGACAGGGAGTGAAAAACTGTTTTTT. Protein product: CASRTGTGSEKLFF.

The DNA for the CDR3 is TGCAGCGCCGGAAGCTCTGGGGCCAACGTCCTGACTTTC. Its translation is CSAGSSGANVLTF. The rearrangement joins TRBV29-1 to TRBJ2-6; D is unclear. V shed 7 bases and J shed 0 bases, with 7 bases lying between them. The CDR3 consists of 13 residues. Germline CDR1 is SQVTM and CDR2 is ANQGSEA.

This clonotype was counted between two and nine times. This rearrangement joins TRBV6-5 to TRBJ1-1; D ambiguous. This CDR3 has 15 amino acids. Germline CDR1 reads MNHEY; CDR2 reads SVGAGI. V was pared by 6 bases and J by 1 base, with 15 bases between. In DNA, the CDR3 is TGTGCCAGCAGACCTACCGGGCTCCAGAACACTGAAGCTTTCTTT. This gives the protein CASRPTGLQNTEAFF.

The chain uses TRBV12-3 or TRBV12-4 and TRBJ2-1, with D tentatively TRBD2 (6 bases). This CDR3 contains 16 residues. V lost 5 bases to trimming and J lost 3 bases, with 17 bases between them. The CDR3 bases are TGTGCCAGCAGTGGCGAGGCCGGGACTGGCTACAATGAGCAGTTCTTC. The encoded protein is CASSGEAGTGYNEQFF.

The V and J genes are TRBV5-6 and TRBJ2-1, with D perhaps TRBD1 (6 bases). The length of the CDR3 is 13 residues. Germline V gene data show CDR1 as SGHDT and CDR2 as YYEEEE. The V gene lost 5 bases and the J gene lost 6 bases, with 12 bases spanning the gap. DNA for the CDR3: TGTGCCAGCAGACCGGGACACCTCAATGAGCAGTTCTTC. Translation: CASRPGHLNEQFF.

This clonotype was recorded a few times. The CDR3, as DNA: TGCGCCAGCAGCCAAGATATTATAGGGGCAGGATCCAATTCACCCCTCCACTTT. Its translation is CASSQDIIGAGSNSPLHF. V is TRBV4-1 and J is TRBJ1-6, with TRBD1 as a possible D gene (5 bases). Per germline, CDR1 MGHRA and CDR2 YSYEKL. The V end lost 0 bases, the J end lost 7 bases, and 19 bases lay between the germline ends. This CDR3 region has 18 residues.

In DNA, the CDR3 is TGCAGCGTTGGAGGGAGGGAGACCCAGTACTTC. Translating it yields CSVGGRETQYF. The chain recombines TRBV29-1 with TRBJ2-5, with D perhaps matching TRBD2 (6 bases). Trimming stripped 4 bases from V and 5 bases from J, with 8 bases between. The CDR3 is made up of 11 amino acids. Germline V gene sequence: CDR1 SQVTM, CDR2 ANQGSEA.

The V gene is TRBV4-1, the J gene TRBJ2-7, with 8 bases that match TRBD1. Looked up from germline, CDR1 is MGHRA and CDR2 is YSYEKL. The V gene end was trimmed by 2 bases and the J gene end by 2 bases; junction bases not matched to a gene: 5. This CDR3 is built from 15 residues. CDR3 coding DNA: TGCGCCAGCAGCCAACTGGACAGGGCACCCTACGAGCAGTACTTC. Protein sequence: CASSQLDRAPYEQYF.